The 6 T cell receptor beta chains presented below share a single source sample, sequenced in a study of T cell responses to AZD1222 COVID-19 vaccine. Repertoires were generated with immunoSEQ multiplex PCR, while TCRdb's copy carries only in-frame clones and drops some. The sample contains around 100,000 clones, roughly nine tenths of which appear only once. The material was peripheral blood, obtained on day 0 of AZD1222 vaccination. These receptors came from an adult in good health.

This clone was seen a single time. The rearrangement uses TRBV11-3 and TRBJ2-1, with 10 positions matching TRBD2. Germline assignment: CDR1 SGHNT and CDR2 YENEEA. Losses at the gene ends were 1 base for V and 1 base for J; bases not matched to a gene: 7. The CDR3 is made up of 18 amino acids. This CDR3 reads CASSLGSQAGGSYNEQFF. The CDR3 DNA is TGTGCCAGCAGCTTAGGGTCCCAAGCGGGAGGGTCCTACAATGAGCAGTTCTTC.

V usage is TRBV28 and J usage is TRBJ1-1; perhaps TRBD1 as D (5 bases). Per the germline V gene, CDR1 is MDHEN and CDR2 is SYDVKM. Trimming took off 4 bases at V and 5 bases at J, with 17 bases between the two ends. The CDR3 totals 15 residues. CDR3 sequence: CASSSPSPGPTEAFF. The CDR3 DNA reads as TGTGCCAGCAGTTCACCCTCGCCAGGGCCAACTGAAGCTTTCTTT.

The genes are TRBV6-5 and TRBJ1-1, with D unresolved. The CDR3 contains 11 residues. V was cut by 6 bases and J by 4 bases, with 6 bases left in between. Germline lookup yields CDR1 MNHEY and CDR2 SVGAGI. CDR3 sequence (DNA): TGTGCCAGCAGGGGAGGCACTGAAGCTTTCTTT. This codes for CASRGGTEAFF.

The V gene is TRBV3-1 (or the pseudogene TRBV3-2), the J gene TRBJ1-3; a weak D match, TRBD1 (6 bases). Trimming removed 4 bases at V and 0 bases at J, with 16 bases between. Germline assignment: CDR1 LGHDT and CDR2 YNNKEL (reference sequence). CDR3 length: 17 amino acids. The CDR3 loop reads CASSPTRGGYSGNTIYF. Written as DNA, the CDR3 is TGTGCCAGCAGCCCCACGAGGGGGGGATACTCTGGAAACACCATATATTTT.

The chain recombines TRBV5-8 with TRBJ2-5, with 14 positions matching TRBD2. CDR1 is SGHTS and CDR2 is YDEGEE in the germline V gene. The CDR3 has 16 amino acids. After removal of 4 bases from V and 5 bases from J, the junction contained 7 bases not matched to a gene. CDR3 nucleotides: TGTGCCAGCAGCGACAGACTAGCGGGGGGGACGGAGACCCAGTACTTC. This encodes CASSDRLAGGTETQYF.

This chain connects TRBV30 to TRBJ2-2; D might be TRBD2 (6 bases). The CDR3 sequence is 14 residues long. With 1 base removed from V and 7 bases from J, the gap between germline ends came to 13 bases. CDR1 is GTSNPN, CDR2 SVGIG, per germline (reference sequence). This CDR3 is CAWSGDFVFGELFF. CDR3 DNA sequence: TGTGCCTGGAGTGGGGACTTTGTCTTCGGGGAGCTGTTTTTT.